These T cell receptor beta chains were read from a single sample in a study of T cell repertoires in cytomegalovirus infection. No antigen has been identified for these receptors. A single record per CDR3 protein comes from TCRdb applying MiXCR to the reads. Among hundreds of thousands of distinct CDR3 sequences, around 32% were seen once, and the ten largest hold around 15%. This specimen consisted of cultured CD8+ T cells from PBMCs, obtained from culture after CMV antigen stimulation. These receptors came from a human donor in good health (CMV status not recorded). Some clones in this sample may be carry-over from other donors' samples. The CDR3 runs from the conserved cysteine through the conserved F or W. The order of the fields is D gene, clone size, J gene, V gene, CDR3 DNA, CDR3 protein. D genes are given only for firm matches. The listing skips clone size in some rows; elsewhere it reads once, few, many or a size class.

D gene: TRBD1; clone size: many; J gene: TRBJ2-2; V gene: TRBV7-8; CDR3 DNA: TGTGCCAGCAGCTTATTGGGACAGGGTAACACCGGGGAGCTGTTTTTT; CDR3 protein: CASSLLGQGNTGELFF
D gene: .; clone size: .; J gene: TRBJ2-7; V gene: TRBV6-1; CDR3 DNA: TGTGCCAGCAGAAGGGGGGGGGATTATTACGAGCAGTACTTC; CDR3 protein: CASRRGGDYYEQYF
D gene: TRBD2; clone size: .; J gene: TRBJ2-3; V gene: TRBV7-3; CDR3 DNA: TGTGCCAGCAGCTTACCTGGACTAGCGGGGGGGCAAACGCAGTATTTT; CDR3 protein: CASSLPGLAGGQTQYF
D gene: .; clone size: .; J gene: TRBJ2-1; V gene: TRBV10-3; CDR3 DNA: TGTGCCATCAGAACCCGGAATGAGCAGTTCTTC; CDR3 protein: CAIRTRNEQFF
D gene: TRBD1; clone size: .; J gene: TRBJ2-3; V gene: TRBV14; CDR3 DNA: TGTGCCAGCAGCCAATGGGACAGGGGGCTTGGGACAGATACGCAGTATTTT; CDR3 protein: CASSQWDRGLGTDTQYF
D gene: .; clone size: .; J gene: TRBJ1-3; V gene: TRBV15; CDR3 DNA: TGTGCCACCAGTGTAACCCGGGGTGGGAACACCATATATTTT; CDR3 protein: CATSVTRGGNTIYF
D gene: .; clone size: .; J gene: TRBJ2-5; V gene: TRBV7-6; CDR3 DNA: TGTGCCAGCAGCTTACCTGACGGGGAGACCCAGTACTTC; CDR3 protein: CASSLPDGETQYF
D gene: .; clone size: .; J gene: TRBJ1-3; V gene: TRBV10-3; CDR3 DNA: TGTGCCATCCTCTCCCCAAGGTCAAACACCATATATTTT; CDR3 protein: CAILSPRSNTIYF
D gene: .; clone size: few; J gene: TRBJ1-1; V gene: TRBV9; CDR3 DNA: TGTGCCAGCAGCGTAGGTTCGTGGATCAACACTGAAGCTTTCTTT; CDR3 protein: CASSVGSWINTEAFF
D gene: .; clone size: .; J gene: TRBJ2-5; V gene: TRBV29-1; CDR3 DNA: TGCAGCGTTCGGAGGGGGACGGGACAGTGGTGGGAGACCCAGTACTTC; CDR3 protein: CSVRRGTGQWWETQYF
D gene: TRBD2; clone size: .; J gene: TRBJ2-1; V gene: TRBV7-6; CDR3 DNA: TGTGCCAGCAGCTTAGCGTCTAGCGGGGAAAATGAGCAGTTCTTC; CDR3 protein: CASSLASSGENEQFF
D gene: .; clone size: .; J gene: TRBJ1-1; V gene: TRBV2; CDR3 DNA: TGTGCCAGCAATCGGGGCGGGAGTGAAGCTTTCTTT; CDR3 protein: CASNRGGSEAFF
D gene: TRBD1; clone size: .; J gene: TRBJ1-2; V gene: TRBV4-1; CDR3 DNA: TGCGCCAGCACCCCGGGACAGGGTATCGACTATGGCTACACCTTC; CDR3 protein: CASTPGQGIDYGYTF
D gene: .; clone size: .; J gene: TRBJ1-1; V gene: TRBV10-2; CDR3 DNA: TGCGCCAGCAGTGAGCTTTTAGCGACTGAAGCTTTCTTT; CDR3 protein: CASSELLATEAFF
D gene: .; clone size: many; J gene: TRBJ1-4; V gene: TRBV7-2; CDR3 DNA: TGTGCCAGCAGCTTATTCAACTTCGGGGGTGGGGATGAAAAACTGTTTTTT; CDR3 protein: CASSLFNFGGGDEKLFF
D gene: .; clone size: .; J gene: TRBJ2-1; V gene: TRBV24-1; CDR3 DNA: TGTACCACCAGTTTAAGCAGTAGCTCCTACAATGAGCAGTTCTTC; CDR3 protein: CTTSLSSSSYNEQFF
D gene: .; clone size: few; J gene: TRBJ2-7; V gene: TRBV5-1; CDR3 DNA: TGCGCCAGCAGCTCCCAGGGATTCACCCCTGACGAGCAGTACTTC; CDR3 protein: CASSSQGFTPDEQYF
D gene: .; clone size: few; J gene: TRBJ1-1; V gene: TRBV7-9; CDR3 DNA: TGTGCCAGCAGCCCCCCCGTGAGGCCGCACACTGAAGCTTTCTTT; CDR3 protein: CASSPPVRPHTEAFF
D gene: TRBD1; clone size: few; J gene: TRBJ2-5; V gene: TRBV28; CDR3 DNA: TGTGCCAGCACATACAGGGGGCGAGGGGAGACCCAGTACTTC; CDR3 protein: CASTYRGRGETQYF
D gene: .; clone size: .; J gene: TRBJ1-4; V gene: TRBV28; CDR3 DNA: TGTGCCAGCAGCACTCTTCTCGGTGAAAAACTGTTTTTT; CDR3 protein: CASSTLLGEKLFF
D gene: .; clone size: .; J gene: TRBJ2-1; V gene: TRBV6-5; CDR3 DNA: TGTGCCAGCAGTTACTCGCCCGGGGCCGACAATGAGCAGTTCTTC; CDR3 protein: CASSYSPGADNEQFF
D gene: TRBD2; clone size: .; J gene: TRBJ2-1; V gene: TRBV14; CDR3 DNA: TGTGCCAGCAGCCAAGAAACGAGCGGGGCCTCCAAGGATGAGCAGTTCTTC; CDR3 protein: CASSQETSGASKDEQFF
D gene: .; clone size: .; J gene: TRBJ1-5; V gene: TRBV5-1; CDR3 DNA: TGCGCCAGCAGATTAAACGGGAATCAGCCCCAGCATTTT; CDR3 protein: CASRLNGNQPQHF
D gene: .; clone size: .; J gene: TRBJ1-1; V gene: TRBV7-9; CDR3 DNA: TGTGCCAGCAGGTCAACAGGGTCTTGGCGGAACACTGAAGCTTTCTTT; CDR3 protein: CASRSTGSWRNTEAFF
D gene: TRBD1; clone size: .; J gene: TRBJ2-3; V gene: TRBV6-5; CDR3 DNA: TGTGCCAGCATACCGGGACAGGGGACAATTCGCACAGATACGCAGTATTTT; CDR3 protein: CASIPGQGTIRTDTQYF
D gene: .; clone size: .; J gene: TRBJ1-5; V gene: TRBV7-2; CDR3 DNA: TGTGCCAGCAGCTCCTACCCCAATCAGCCCCAGCATTTT; CDR3 protein: CASSSYPNQPQHF
D gene: .; clone size: few; J gene: TRBJ2-5; V gene: TRBV5-5; CDR3 DNA: TGTGCCAGCAGCTTGGACTACCAGGGTCAAGAGACCCAGTACTTC; CDR3 protein: CASSLDYQGQETQYF
D gene: TRBD1; clone size: many; J gene: TRBJ2-1; V gene: TRBV20-1; CDR3 DNA: TGCAGTGCTTGGGGGGACAGGTCCTCCAATGAGCAGTTCTTC; CDR3 protein: CSAWGDRSSNEQFF
D gene: .; clone size: many; J gene: TRBJ1-1; V gene: TRBV19; CDR3 DNA: TGTGCCAGTAGTCCTGGAGGGATAACTGAAGCTTTCTTT; CDR3 protein: CASSPGGITEAFF
D gene: TRBD1; clone size: .; J gene: TRBJ1-1; V gene: TRBV9; CDR3 DNA: TGTGCCAGCAGCCTCAACCCCCAGATAAAGACAGGGCAACTCGCTGAAGCTTTCTTT; CDR3 protein: CASSLNPQIKTGQLAEAFF
D gene: .; clone size: few; J gene: TRBJ2-1; V gene: TRBV27; CDR3 DNA: TGTGCCAGCAGTTTAAACGGGGTCTACAATGAGCAGTTCTTC; CDR3 protein: CASSLNGVYNEQFF
D gene: .; clone size: few; J gene: TRBJ2-7; V gene: TRBV7-9; CDR3 DNA: TGTGCCAGCAGCCCCTTACAGGGCTACGAGCAGTACTTC; CDR3 protein: CASSPLQGYEQYF
D gene: .; clone size: .; J gene: TRBJ2-3; V gene: TRBV10-1; CDR3 DNA: TGCGCCAGCAGTGAGTCGACTCAGGGGGGGCGAGATACGCAGTATTTT; CDR3 protein: CASSESTQGGRDTQYF
D gene: TRBD2; clone size: .; J gene: TRBJ2-5; V gene: TRBV4-1; CDR3 DNA: TGCGCCAGCAGCCAAGCTCTAGCGGGGTACCAAGAGACCCAGTACTTC; CDR3 protein: CASSQALAGYQETQYF
D gene: TRBD1; clone size: few; J gene: TRBJ1-2; V gene: TRBV9; CDR3 DNA: TGTGCCAGCAGCGTAGAGGGGACAGAGTATGGCTACACCTTC; CDR3 protein: CASSVEGTEYGYTF
D gene: TRBD1; clone size: .; J gene: TRBJ2-1; V gene: TRBV5-1; CDR3 DNA: TGCGCCAGCAGCTTGGGGACAGGGGGAAGGAATGAGCAGTTCTTC; CDR3 protein: CASSLGTGGRNEQFF
D gene: .; clone size: once; J gene: TRBJ1-2; V gene: TRBV28; CDR3 DNA: TGTGCCAGCAGTTTAATGGGGAGCTGGGGCTACACCTTC; CDR3 protein: CASSLMGSWGYTF
D gene: .; clone size: .; J gene: TRBJ1-4; V gene: TRBV20-1; CDR3 DNA: TGCAGTGCCATAGGATGGGACACTAATGAAAAACTGTTTTTT; CDR3 protein: CSAIGWDTNEKLFF
D gene: TRBD2; clone size: .; J gene: TRBJ2-5; V gene: TRBV24-1; CDR3 DNA: TGTGCCACCAGTGTTAGAAGCGGGGGAGGGGAGACCCAGTACTTC; CDR3 protein: CATSVRSGGGETQYF
D gene: .; clone size: .; J gene: TRBJ2-3; V gene: TRBV7-9; CDR3 DNA: TGTGCCAGCAGCCCCGATTCTGGGTTCCAAACAGATACGCAGTATTTT; CDR3 protein: CASSPDSGFQTDTQYF
D gene: TRBD1; clone size: once; J gene: TRBJ2-4; V gene: TRBV19; CDR3 DNA: TGTGCCAGTAGTTCGCGGACAGGGGGCCGTGGAAACATTCAGTACTTC; CDR3 protein: CASSSRTGGRGNIQYF
D gene: .; clone size: few; J gene: TRBJ2-1; V gene: TRBV7-3; CDR3 DNA: TGTGCCAGCAGCTTAAAGCTGGCGGGGAGCTCCTACAATGAGCAGTTCTTC; CDR3 protein: CASSLKLAGSSYNEQFF
D gene: TRBD1; clone size: few; J gene: TRBJ1-2; V gene: TRBV2; CDR3 DNA: TGTGCCAGCAGTGAAGCTCCGACAGGGAACTATGGCTACACCTTC; CDR3 protein: CASSEAPTGNYGYTF
D gene: .; clone size: .; J gene: TRBJ2-1; V gene: TRBV7-6; CDR3 DNA: TGTGCCAGCAGCTTAGGTGATAGCCATTACAATGAGCAGTTCTTC; CDR3 protein: CASSLGDSHYNEQFF
D gene: .; clone size: .; J gene: TRBJ1-2; V gene: TRBV6-5; CDR3 DNA: TGTGCCAGCAGTTACGCCGCGGGGGCCACCTATGGCTACACCTTC; CDR3 protein: CASSYAAGATYGYTF
D gene: TRBD2; clone size: .; J gene: TRBJ2-3; V gene: TRBV5-1; CDR3 DNA: TGCGCCAGCAGCTTCGCTAGCGGGGGGGCGAGAGATACGCAGTATTTT; CDR3 protein: CASSFASGGARDTQYF
D gene: .; clone size: .; J gene: TRBJ1-2; V gene: TRBV18; CDR3 DNA: TGTGCCAGCTCACCATGGGACGGCGCTAACTATGGCTACACCTTC; CDR3 protein: CASSPWDGANYGYTF
D gene: .; clone size: .; J gene: TRBJ1-2; V gene: TRBV4-2; CDR3 DNA: TGTGCCAGCAGCCAAGGGACAGTGGGTTACTATGGCTACACCTTC; CDR3 protein: CASSQGTVGYYGYTF
D gene: .; clone size: many; J gene: TRBJ2-4; V gene: TRBV7-8; CDR3 DNA: TGTGCCAGCAGCTTTCTCGGGGGCAAAAACATTCAGTACTTC; CDR3 protein: CASSFLGGKNIQYF
D gene: TRBD1; clone size: .; J gene: TRBJ1-3; V gene: TRBV24-1; CDR3 DNA: TGTGCCACCAGTGATTTGCAACAGGGGCCGGGAAACACCATATATTTT; CDR3 protein: CATSDLQQGPGNTIYF
D gene: .; clone size: .; J gene: TRBJ2-3; V gene: TRBV6-1; CDR3 DNA: TGTGCCAGCAGTGAAAATCCGGGGACATATAACACAGATACGCAGTATTTT; CDR3 protein: CASSENPGTYNTDTQYF
D gene: .; clone size: few; J gene: TRBJ1-5; V gene: TRBV12-3/TRBV12-4; CDR3 DNA: TGTGCCAGCAGTCCTTCCGACTCCTCAGGGCCCCAGCATTTT; CDR3 protein: CASSPSDSSGPQHF
D gene: .; clone size: .; J gene: TRBJ2-1; V gene: TRBV19; CDR3 DNA: TGTGCCAGTATTGGGGACTGGAACAATGAGCAGTTCTTC; CDR3 protein: CASIGDWNNEQFF
D gene: TRBD1; clone size: .; J gene: TRBJ2-1; V gene: TRBV7-9; CDR3 DNA: TGTGCCAGCAGCTTTAGACCGGGACAGAGATCCTACAATGAGCAGTTCTTC; CDR3 protein: CASSFRPGQRSYNEQFF
D gene: .; clone size: few; J gene: TRBJ1-1; V gene: TRBV9; CDR3 DNA: TGTGCCAGCAGCGTAGCTTCGCGACAGAAGGAGGGTGAAGCTTTCTTT; CDR3 protein: CASSVASRQKEGEAFF
D gene: .; clone size: .; J gene: TRBJ1-2; V gene: TRBV4-1; CDR3 DNA: TGCGCCAGCAGCCAAGATCTCGGTAGGGAAGACCATGGCTACACCTTC; CDR3 protein: CASSQDLGREDHGYTF
D gene: TRBD1; clone size: .; J gene: TRBJ2-2; V gene: TRBV4-1; CDR3 DNA: TGCGCCAGCAGCCAGGATGGGACAGGGACCGGGGAGCTGTTTTTT; CDR3 protein: CASSQDGTGTGELFF
D gene: .; clone size: .; J gene: TRBJ2-7; V gene: TRBV29-1; CDR3 DNA: TGCAGCGTTGTATGGGGGCAGACCTACCCCTACGAGCAGTACTTC; CDR3 protein: CSVVWGQTYPYEQYF
D gene: .; clone size: .; J gene: TRBJ2-6; V gene: TRBV7-4; CDR3 DNA: TGTGCCAGCAGCAATCACCTAAACGGGGCCAACGTCCTGACTTTC; CDR3 protein: CASSNHLNGANVLTF